What follows are 28 T cell receptor beta chains derived from one specimen sequenced in a study of early T cells in non-severe SARS-CoV-2 infection. Using its own MiXCR run on the 5' RACE reads, TCRdb lists one record per CDR3 protein. Of 65,000 to 85,000 distinct CDR3 sequences in the sample, 9.5% to 13% were seen once. Material: whole blood. These TCRs come from an adult who was a healthcare worker with PCR-confirmed SARS-CoV-2 infection or an uninfected control (not recorded which).

This clonotype occurred a few times. The rearrangement links TRBV29-1 to TRBJ1-2; no firm D call. The CDR3 has 12 amino acids. V was cut by 1 base and J by 4 bases, with 7 bases left in between. Germline-derived CDR1 and CDR2 are SQVTM and ANQGSEA. The CDR3 DNA sequence: TGCAGCGTTGAAGGCAGACCCTATGGCTACACCTTC. Translated: CSVEGRPYGYTF.

This rearrangement joins TRBV2 to TRBJ2-3; weak D call: TRBD2 (6 bases). V dropped 7 bases and J dropped 2 bases, with 13 bases sitting between them. This CDR3 region has 14 residues. Germline assignment: CDR1 SNHLY and CDR2 FYNNEI. The CDR3 DNA sequence: TGTGCCAGCAAGCCGGGACTGGCCACAGATACGCAGTATTTT. Translating it yields CASKPGLATDTQYF.

The sample holds many counts of this clonotype. The chain links TRBV6-6 to TRBJ1-1; weak D call: TRBD1 (5 bases). CDR1 and CDR2 (germline): MNHNY, SVGAGI (reference sequence). The CDR3 loop spans 12 amino acids. The V end was cut by 6 bases, the J end by 7 bases, with 12 bases between. The CDR3 is CASRGQGFEAFF. CDR3 sequence (DNA): TGTGCCAGCAGGGGCCAGGGATTTGAAGCTTTCTTT.

This clonotype has at least ten counts. The J gene is TRBJ1-5, the V gene TRBV19, with TRBD1 matching over 8 bases. Germline V lookup: CDR1 LNHDA, CDR2 SQIVND (reference sequence). This CDR3 spans 15 amino acids. V dropped 4 bases and J dropped 3; count of bases not matched to a gene: 5. CDR3 residues: CASSRQGSNNQPQHF. As DNA, the CDR3 is TGTGCCAGTAGTAGACAGGGGAGCAACAATCAGCCCCAGCATTTT.

A few counts support this clonotype. The chain employs TRBV9 and TRBJ1-5; D might be TRBD1 (6 bases). The CDR3 is made up of 14 amino acids. Deletions cut 1 base from V and 5 bases from J, with 10 bases between. Looked up from germline, CDR1 is SGDLS and CDR2 is YYNGEE. CDR3 residues: CASSVWDTDQPQHF. The CDR3 coding sequence is TGTGCCAGCAGCGTATGGGACACCGATCAGCCCCAGCATTTT.

This clonotype was seen a handful of times. V is TRBV5-1 and J is TRBJ2-1; 12 bases agree with TRBD1. The V gene end was trimmed by 4 bases and the J gene end by 3 bases; junction bases not matched to a gene: 14. The CDR3 spans 19 residues. Per germline, CDR1 SGHRS and CDR2 YFSETQ. Written as DNA, the CDR3 is TGCGCCAGCAGCCGCACGGGACAGGGGGCCTCCGGGATCTACAATGAGCAGTTCTTC. Its translation: CASSRTGQGASGIYNEQFF.

This clonotype was counted only a few times. The chain couples TRBV29-1 to TRBJ1-1, with D unclear. Trimming shortened V by 4 bases and J by 0 bases, and 9 bases separated the two germline ends. The CDR3 sequence is 13 residues long. CDR1 and CDR2 (germline): SQVTM, ANQGSEA. Here the CDR3 reads CSVADRVNTEAFF. The CDR3 nucleotides read TGCAGCGTTGCGGATAGGGTGAACACTGAAGCTTTCTTT.

V gene TRBV5-1 combines with J gene TRBJ1-2, with D tentatively TRBD1 (5 bases). The germline V gene has CDR1 SGHRS and CDR2 YFSETQ. The CDR3 extends over 15 amino acids. Trimming pared 0 bases from V and 2 bases from J, leaving 11 bases between. CDR3: CASSLEAGQNYGYTF. CDR3 DNA: TGCGCCAGCAGCTTGGAAGCGGGGCAGAACTATGGCTACACCTTC.

This clonotype has only a few counts. The chain links TRBV6-6 to TRBJ1-4; no clear D gene. Germline V lookup: CDR1 MNHNY, CDR2 SVGAGI (reference sequence). V lost 7 bases, J lost 4 bases, and 10 bases lay in between. The CDR3 covers 13 residues. The CDR3 region is CASTRAGNEKLFF. The CDR3 DNA follows: TGTGCCAGCACTAGGGCGGGTAATGAAAAACTGTTTTTT.

The table lists this clonotype with many counts. This sequence joins TRBV11-3 and TRBJ2-2; D gene ambiguous. Germline lookup yields CDR1 SGHNT and CDR2 YENEEA. The CDR3 is 13 residues long. The V end was cut by 1 base, the J end by 6 bases, with 6 bases between. CDR3: CASSLGSAGELFF. The CDR3 DNA follows: TGTGCCAGCAGCTTAGGATCGGCCGGGGAGCTGTTTTTT.

This clonotype was seen repeatedly, ten times or more. The chain couples TRBV18 to TRBJ1-4, with D possibly TRBD1 on 5 matching bases. Per the germline V gene, CDR1 is KGHSH and CDR2 is LQKENI. There are 15 residues in the CDR3. Trimming pared 3 bases from V and 2 bases from J, leaving 10 bases between. The CDR3 region has the DNA TGTGCCAGCTCACCGGGGACCGACACTAATGAAAAACTGTTTTTT. It translates to CASSPGTDTNEKLFF.

The CDR3 loop is CSVVYQGADTQYF. Written as DNA, the CDR3 is TGCAGCGTTGTATACCAGGGGGCAGATACGCAGTATTTT. This chain uses TRBV29-1 with TRBJ2-3; 7 bases match TRBD1. The CDR3 runs to 13 residues. After removal of 4 bases from V and 4 bases from J, the junction contained 5 bases not matched to a gene. In germline, CDR1 is SQVTM, CDR2 ANQGSEA.

The V call is TRBV19, the J call TRBJ2-3, with 10 bases lining up with TRBD2. This CDR3 region has 16 residues. Germline V gives CDR1 LNHDA, CDR2 SQIVND (reference sequence). V shed 4 bases and J 1 base; nucleotides not matched to a gene: 5. CDR3 amino acids: CASSSYTSGGTDTQYF. CDR3 DNA: TGTGCCAGTAGTAGCTACACTAGCGGGGGCACAGATACGCAGTATTTT.

This clonotype was detected only a few times. The chain recombines TRBV28 with TRBJ2-7, with D perhaps TRBD2 (5 bases). V was trimmed by 2 bases and J by 6 bases, leaving 8 bases between them. Germline V gene data show CDR1 as MDHEN and CDR2 as SYDVKM. The CDR3 contains 12 residues. The CDR3 nucleotides are TGTGCCAGCAGTTTAGGAGCGGCCGAGCAGTACTTC. Its protein is CASSLGAAEQYF.

This clonotype was counted ten times or more. This chain connects TRBV11-3 to TRBJ2-1; TRBD1 matches 8 bases. Germline V lookup: CDR1 SGHNT, CDR2 YENEEA. The junction had 2 bases not matched to a gene; V was cut back by 6 bases and J by 10 bases. The CDR3 is 11 residues long. The CDR3, as DNA: TGTGCCAGCAGGGACAGGGTGGAGCAGTTCTTC. This encodes CASRDRVEQFF.

The rearrangement joins TRBV29-1 to TRBJ2-1; D remains unclear. V shed 4 bases and J shed 5 bases, with 9 bases lying between them. From germline, CDR1 is SQVTM and CDR2 ANQGSEA. This CDR3 spans 12 amino acids. The CDR3: CSVGGQNNEQFF. The CDR3 nucleotides are TGCAGCGTTGGCGGTCAGAACAATGAGCAGTTCTTC.

This clonotype came up many times. This chain links TRBV6-5 with TRBJ2-1; D gene unclear. The CDR3 totals 16 residues. V gave up 5 bases and J gave up 0 bases, with 14 bases separating them. CDR1 is MNHEY, CDR2 SVGAGI, per germline. CDR3 in DNA: TGTGCCAGCAGTCGCAGCCTGTTGGGCTCCTACAATGAGCAGTTCTTC. It encodes CASSRSLLGSYNEQFF.

This clonotype occurred a few times. In nucleotides, the CDR3 is TGTGCCAGCAGCTTAGTAATCCATGGTAATTCACCCCTCCACTTT. Translating gives CASSLVIHGNSPLHF. The chain employs TRBV7-2 and TRBJ1-6; D remains unclear. V was shortened by 1 base and J by 6 bases, with 10 bases between the two germline ends. Germline CDR1 and CDR2: SGHTA and FQGNSA. The CDR3 is 15 residues long.

This chain links TRBV20-1 with TRBJ2-5; D gene uncertain. The CDR3 consists of 10 residues. V was clipped by 7 bases and J by 5 bases, with 8 bases between them. From germline, CDR1 is DFQATT and CDR2 SNEGSKA (reference sequence). CDR3 DNA: TGCAGTGTTTTTCAGGAGACCCAGTACTTC. Protein sequence: CSVFQETQYF.

The sample holds many counts of this clonotype. The rearrangement joins TRBV11-2 to TRBJ1-5; 9 nucleotides match TRBD1. Per the germline V gene, CDR1 is SGHAT and CDR2 is FQNNGV. The V gene end was trimmed by 2 bases and the J gene end by 6 bases; junction bases not matched to a gene: 14. CDR3 length: 18 amino acids. The CDR3 sequence: CASSLRAPGQGVSQPQHF. The CDR3 DNA sequence: TGTGCCAGCAGCTTAAGGGCACCGGGACAGGGCGTATCTCAGCCCCAGCATTTT.

The CDR3 loop reads CASSRTGAYEQYF. The CDR3 nucleotides are TGCGCCAGTAGCAGGACAGGGGCTTACGAGCAGTACTTC. This chain links TRBV5-1 with TRBJ2-7; 9 nucleotides agree with TRBD1. CDR3 length: 13 amino acids. Looked up from germline, CDR1 is SGHRS and CDR2 is YFSETQ. Trimming at V came to 8 bases and at J to 4 bases, leaving 7 bases not matched to a gene.

This clonotype was seen more than once but under ten times. The chain carries TRBV3-1 and TRBJ2-7, with TRBD2 as a possible D gene (5 bases). Per germline, CDR1 LGHDT and CDR2 YNNKEL (reference sequence). Trimming removed 4 bases at V and 2 bases at J, with 18 bases between. This CDR3 contains 16 residues. The CDR3 region has the DNA TGTGCCAGCAGCCCCGACGCGGGCTCATACGCCTACGAGCAGTACTTC. This translates into CASSPDAGSYAYEQYF.

In its sample, this clonotype was seen many times. The chain joins TRBV6-1 to TRBJ2-7; D unclear. Germline V gene sequence: CDR1 MNHNS, CDR2 SASEGT. The CDR3 runs to 12 residues. V gave up 1 base and J gave up 7 bases, with 8 bases separating them. The CDR3 bases are TGTGCCAGCAGTGAAGAGGCGTTTGAGCAGTACTTC. Translating gives CASSEEAFEQYF.

The V gene is TRBV9, the J gene TRBJ2-5; 7 nucleotides agree with TRBD2. CDR3 length: 12 residues. The junction had 0 bases not matched to a gene; V was cut back by 2 bases and J by 5 bases. The germline V gene has CDR1 SGDLS and CDR2 YYNGEE. CDR3 DNA sequence: TGTGCCAGCAGCGTTAGCGGGGAGACCCAGTACTTC. Translating it yields CASSVSGETQYF.

Many counts were recorded for this clonotype. The chain combines TRBV6-2 or TRBV6-3 with TRBJ2-3; the match to TRBD2 covers 7 bases. With 7 bases clipped from V and 2 bases from J, the junction kept 6 bases outside the gene matches. This CDR3 has 14 residues. Germline CDR1 reads MNHEY; CDR2 reads SVGEGT. The chain's CDR3 is CASTAAGDTDTQYF. Written as DNA, the CDR3 is TGTGCCAGCACCGCGGCGGGGGACACAGATACGCAGTATTTT.

This clonotype was counted between two and nine times. The V gene is TRBV29-1, the J gene TRBJ2-1, with unresolved D. The CDR3 covers 11 residues. V was trimmed by 7 bases and J by 5 bases, leaving 9 bases between them. The germline V gene encodes CDR1 SQVTM and CDR2 ANQGSEA. This chain's CDR3 is CSAEGNNEQFF. In DNA form, the CDR3 reads TGCAGCGCGGAAGGGAACAATGAGCAGTTCTTC.

This clonotype was seen many times. V is TRBV7-8 and J is TRBJ2-1; a weak D match, TRBD1 (6 bases). Germline CDR1 reads SGHVS; CDR2 reads FQNEAQ. V was cut by 8 bases and J by 5 bases, with 13 bases left in between. This CDR3 comprises 13 residues. The CDR3 loop is CASEWTDHNEQFF. The CDR3 bases are TGTGCCAGCGAATGGACAGATCACAATGAGCAGTTCTTC.

The table lists this clonotype with many counts. This chain uses TRBV20-1 with TRBJ1-4; 7 nucleotides match TRBD1. In germline, CDR1 is DFQATT, CDR2 SNEGSKA (reference sequence). Trimming removed 4 bases from V and 3 bases from J; junction bases left unmatched: 2. The CDR3 length is 13 residues. For the CDR3, the DNA is TGCAGTGCTAAGACAGGGTCTAATGAAAAACTGTTTTTT. It translates to CSAKTGSNEKLFF.